This TCR beta chain was recorded in a study of control samples from healthy donors and cancer patients (dated by TCRdb to 2018 to 2020). Turning to this clone: Its recognized antigen is unknown. No base qualities exist here, and no much larger clone lies one base off it.

Measured from the cysteine to the phenylalanine, the CDR3 is 9 residues long. The DNA shown is the 27-base CDR3, in frame from base 1. The junction carries 12 bases between V and J, which are trimmed by 8 bases and 11 bases respectively. From a lookup of the germline V gene (reference sequence), CDR1 and CDR2 are DFQATT and SNEGSKA. Libraries were built with the immunoSEQ multiplex PCR assay. This is the immuneACCESS table as TCRdb keeps it, with only in-frame sequences that have V and J called. A part of the clones is gone; compared with another copy, unresolved V genes explain less than half, and the rest is unexplained. This sample holds around 140,000 clones; over 85% were observed only once. The leading ten clones occupy more than 5% of the sample.

The rearranged chain carries TRBV20-1 and TRBJ1-1; the D segment cannot be called with confidence. Sequencing input: blood. The clonotype originates from a man aged 18 to 30 in good health. The nucleotide sequence reads TGCAGTTGGACGATTGGGGCTTTCTTT. Its amino acids are CSWTIGAFF.